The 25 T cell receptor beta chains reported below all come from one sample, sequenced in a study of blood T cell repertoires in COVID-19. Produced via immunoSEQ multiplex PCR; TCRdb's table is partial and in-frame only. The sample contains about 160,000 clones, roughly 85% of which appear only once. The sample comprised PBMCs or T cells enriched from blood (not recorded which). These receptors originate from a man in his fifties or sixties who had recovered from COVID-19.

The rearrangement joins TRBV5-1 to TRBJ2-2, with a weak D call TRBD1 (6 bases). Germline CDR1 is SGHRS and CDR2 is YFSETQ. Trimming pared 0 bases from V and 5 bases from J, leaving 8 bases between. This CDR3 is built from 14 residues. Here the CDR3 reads CASSLARGTGELFF. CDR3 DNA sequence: TGCGCCAGCAGCTTGGCGAGGGGGACCGGGGAGCTGTTTTTT.

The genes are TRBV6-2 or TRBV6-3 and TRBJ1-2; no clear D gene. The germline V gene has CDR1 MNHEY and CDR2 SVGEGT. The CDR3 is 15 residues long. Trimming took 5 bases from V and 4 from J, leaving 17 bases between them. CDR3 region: CASSPDNGIIYGYTF. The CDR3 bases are TGTGCCAGCAGTCCAGACAACGGGATCATCTATGGCTACACCTTC.

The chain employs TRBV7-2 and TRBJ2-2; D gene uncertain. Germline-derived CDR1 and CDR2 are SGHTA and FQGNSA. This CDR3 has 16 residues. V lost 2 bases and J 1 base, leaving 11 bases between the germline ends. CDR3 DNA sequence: TGTGCCAGCAGCTTATTCGCAGGCCAGAACACCGGGGAGCTGTTTTTT. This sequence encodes CASSLFAGQNTGELFF.

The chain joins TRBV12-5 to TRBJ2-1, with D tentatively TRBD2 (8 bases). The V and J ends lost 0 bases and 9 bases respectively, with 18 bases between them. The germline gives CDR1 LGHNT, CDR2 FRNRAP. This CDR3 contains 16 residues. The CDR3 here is CASGLVLGQRGTEQFF. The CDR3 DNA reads TGTGCTAGTGGTTTGGTTCTGGGACAGCGGGGGACTGAGCAGTTCTTC.

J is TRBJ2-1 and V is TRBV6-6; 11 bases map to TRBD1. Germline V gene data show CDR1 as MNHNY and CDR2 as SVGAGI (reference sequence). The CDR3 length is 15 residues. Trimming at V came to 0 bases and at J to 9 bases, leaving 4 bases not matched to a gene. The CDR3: CASSYSGQGVVEQFF. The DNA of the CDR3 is TGTGCCAGCAGTTACTCGGGACAGGGGGTTGTTGAGCAGTTCTTC.

The CDR3 DNA reads as TGTGCCAGCGTCTGTTCACCCCTCCACTTT. It translates to CASVCSPLHF. V gene TRBV11-3 combines with J gene TRBJ1-6; no clear D gene. This CDR3 is built from 10 residues. Germline loops: CDR1 SGHNT, CDR2 YENEEA. Trimming shortened V by 8 bases and J by 9 bases, and 5 bases separated the two germline ends. The full variable domain, rest sourced from reference TRBV11-3 and TRBJ1-6, is EAGVVQSPRYKIIEKKQPVAFWCNPISGHNTLYWYLQNLGQGPELLIRYENEEAVDDSQLPKDRFSAERLKGVDSTLKIQPAELGDSAVYLCASVCSPLHFGNGTRLTVT.

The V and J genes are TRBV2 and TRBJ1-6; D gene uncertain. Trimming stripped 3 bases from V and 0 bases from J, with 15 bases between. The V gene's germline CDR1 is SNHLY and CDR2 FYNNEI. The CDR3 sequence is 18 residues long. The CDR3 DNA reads TGTGCCAGCAGTGATTATCGTGTGGGGAGCTCCTATAATTCACCCCTCCACTTT. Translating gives CASSDYRVGSSYNSPLHF.

CDR3 sequence: CATSGGPQDQPQHF. As DNA, the CDR3 is TGTGCCACCAGCGGGGGGCCTCAAGACCAGCCCCAGCATTTT. This chain links TRBV19 with TRBJ1-5; a possible D gene is TRBD1 (6 bases). Trimming removed 10 bases from V and 7 bases from J, with 20 bases in between. Looked up from germline, CDR1 is LNHDA and CDR2 is SQIVND (reference sequence). The CDR3 covers 14 residues.

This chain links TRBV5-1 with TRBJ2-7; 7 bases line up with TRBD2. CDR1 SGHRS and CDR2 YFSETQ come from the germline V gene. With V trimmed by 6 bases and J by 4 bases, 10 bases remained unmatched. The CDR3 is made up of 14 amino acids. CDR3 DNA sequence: TGCGCCAGCAACGATAGGCGGGGGACTTACGAGCAGTACTTC. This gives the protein CASNDRRGTYEQYF.

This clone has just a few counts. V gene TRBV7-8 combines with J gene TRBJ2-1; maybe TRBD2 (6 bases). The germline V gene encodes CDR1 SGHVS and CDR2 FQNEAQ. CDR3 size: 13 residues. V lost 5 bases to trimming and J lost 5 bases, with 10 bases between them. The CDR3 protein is CASSPGLNNEQFF. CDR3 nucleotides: TGTGCCAGCAGCCCTGGACTAAACAATGAGCAGTTCTTC.

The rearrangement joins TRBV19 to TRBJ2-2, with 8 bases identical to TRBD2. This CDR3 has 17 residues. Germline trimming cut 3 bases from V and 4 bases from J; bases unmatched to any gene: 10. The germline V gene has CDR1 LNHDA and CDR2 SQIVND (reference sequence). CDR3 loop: CASSIFPGGPVTGELFF. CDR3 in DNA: TGTGCCAGTAGTATTTTCCCGGGAGGGCCGGTCACCGGGGAGCTGTTTTTT. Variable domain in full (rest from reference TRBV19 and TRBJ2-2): DGGITQSPKYLFRKEGQNVTLSCEQNLNHDAMYWYRQDPGQGLRLIYYSQIVNDFQKGDIAEGYSVSREKKESFPLTVTSAQKNPTAFYLCASSIFPGGPVTGELFFGEGSRLTVL.

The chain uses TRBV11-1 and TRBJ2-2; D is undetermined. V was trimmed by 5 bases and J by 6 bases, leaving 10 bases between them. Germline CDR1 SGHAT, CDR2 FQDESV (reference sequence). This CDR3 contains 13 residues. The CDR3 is CASSRDQAGELFF. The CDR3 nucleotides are TGTGCCAGCAGCCGCGACCAGGCCGGGGAGCTGTTTTTT.

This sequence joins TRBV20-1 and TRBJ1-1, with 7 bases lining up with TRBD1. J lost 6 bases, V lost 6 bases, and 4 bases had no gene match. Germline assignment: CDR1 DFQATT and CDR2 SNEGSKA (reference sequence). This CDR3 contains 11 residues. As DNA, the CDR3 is TGCAGTGCCAACGGACAGGCTGAAGCTTTCTTT. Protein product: CSANGQAEAFF.

CDR3 in DNA: TGTGCCAGCAGTTTATTACAGGGGGTACTTTTGTACTCTGGCTACACCTTC. This encodes CASSLLQGVLLYSGYTF. This chain connects TRBV28 to TRBJ1-2; 8 bases are a match to TRBD1. Germline V gene lookup returns CDR1 MDHEN and CDR2 SYDVKM. Losses at the gene ends were 1 base for V and 7 bases for J; bases not matched to a gene: 14. The CDR3 extends over 17 amino acids.

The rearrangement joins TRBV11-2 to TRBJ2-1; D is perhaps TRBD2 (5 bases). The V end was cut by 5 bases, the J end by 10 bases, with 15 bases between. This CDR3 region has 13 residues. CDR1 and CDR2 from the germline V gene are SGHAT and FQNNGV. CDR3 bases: TGTGCCAGCAGCCAAGTGCGAGCGGCCGAGCAGTTCTTC. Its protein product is CASSQVRAAEQFF.

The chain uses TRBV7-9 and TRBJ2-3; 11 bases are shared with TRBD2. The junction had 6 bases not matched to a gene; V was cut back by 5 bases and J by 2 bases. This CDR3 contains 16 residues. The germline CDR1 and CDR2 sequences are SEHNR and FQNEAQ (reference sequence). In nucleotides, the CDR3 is TGTGCCAGCAGCGCCGGGACTAGCGGCAACACAGATACGCAGTATTTT. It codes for CASSAGTSGNTDTQYF.

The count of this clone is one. The CDR3 is CASSLTQGLRTDTQYF. The CDR3 DNA follows: TGTGCCAGCAGCCTTACACAGGGACTACGCACAGATACGCAGTATTTT. The chain combines TRBV3-1 (or the pseudogene TRBV3-2) with TRBJ2-3; weak D call: TRBD2 (7 bases). Trimming removed 4 bases at V and 1 base at J, with 15 bases between. This CDR3 has 16 residues. Germline V gene sequence: CDR1 LGHDT, CDR2 YNNKEL (reference sequence).

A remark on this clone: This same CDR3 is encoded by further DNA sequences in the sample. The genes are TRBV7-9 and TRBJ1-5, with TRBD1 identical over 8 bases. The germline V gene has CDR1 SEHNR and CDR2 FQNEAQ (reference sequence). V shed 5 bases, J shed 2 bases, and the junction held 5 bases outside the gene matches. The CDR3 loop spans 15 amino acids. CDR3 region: CASSPQGAGNQPQHF. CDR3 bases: TGTGCCAGCAGCCCCCAGGGGGCAGGCAATCAGCCCCAGCATTTT. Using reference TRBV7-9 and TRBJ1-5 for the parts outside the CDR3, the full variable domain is DTGVSQNPRHKITKRGQNVTFRCDPISEHNRLYWYRQTLGQGPEFLTYFQNEAQLEKSRLLSDRFSAERPKGSFSTLEIQRTEQGDSAMYLCASSPQGAGNQPQHFGDGTRLSIL.

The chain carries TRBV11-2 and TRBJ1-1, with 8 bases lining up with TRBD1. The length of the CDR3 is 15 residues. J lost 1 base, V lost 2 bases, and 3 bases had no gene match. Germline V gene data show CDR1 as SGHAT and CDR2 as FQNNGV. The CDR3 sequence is CASSLSDRGNTEAFF. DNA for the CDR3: TGTGCCAGCAGCTTATCTGACAGGGGGAACACTGAAGCTTTCTTT. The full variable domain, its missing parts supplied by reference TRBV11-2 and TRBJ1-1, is EAGVAQSPRYKIIEKRQSVAFWCNPISGHATLYWYQQILGQGPKLLIQFQNNGVVDDSQLPKDRFSAERLKGVDSTLKIQPAKLEDSAVYLCASSLSDRGNTEAFFGQGTRLTVV.

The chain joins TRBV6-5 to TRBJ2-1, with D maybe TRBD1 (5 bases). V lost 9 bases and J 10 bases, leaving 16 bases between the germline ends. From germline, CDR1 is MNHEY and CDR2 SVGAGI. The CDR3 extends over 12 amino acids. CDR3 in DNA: TGTGCCAGTGGATTCAGGGCGGAAGAGCAGTTCTTC. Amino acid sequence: CASGFRAEEQFF.

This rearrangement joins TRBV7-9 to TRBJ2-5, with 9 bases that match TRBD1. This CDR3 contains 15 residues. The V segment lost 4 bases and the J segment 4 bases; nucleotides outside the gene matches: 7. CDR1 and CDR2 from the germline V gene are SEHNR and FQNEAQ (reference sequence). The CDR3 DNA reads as TGTGCCAGCAGCTCTCGGACAGGGGTTCGAGAGACCCAGTACTTC. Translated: CASSSRTGVRETQYF.

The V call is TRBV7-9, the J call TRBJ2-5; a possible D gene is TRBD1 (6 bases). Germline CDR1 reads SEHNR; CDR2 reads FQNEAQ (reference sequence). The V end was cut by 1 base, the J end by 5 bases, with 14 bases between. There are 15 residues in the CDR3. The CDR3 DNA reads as TGTGCCAGCAGCTTAGGACAGGTTAATGTGGAGACCCAGTACTTC. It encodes CASSLGQVNVETQYF.

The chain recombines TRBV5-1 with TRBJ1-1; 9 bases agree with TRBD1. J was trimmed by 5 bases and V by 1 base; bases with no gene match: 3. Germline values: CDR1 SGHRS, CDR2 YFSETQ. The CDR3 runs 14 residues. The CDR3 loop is CASSLTGGVTEAFF. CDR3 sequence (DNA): TGCGCCAGCAGCTTGACAGGGGGCGTGACTGAAGCTTTCTTT.

The CDR3 nucleotides read TGCAGCGTTGAAGTTCAGGGGGCGGGCGAAAAACTGTTTTTT. Its translation is CSVEVQGAGEKLFF. The chain uses TRBV29-1 and TRBJ1-4; 8 positions match TRBD1. The CDR3 extends over 14 amino acids. Germline CDR1 reads SQVTM; CDR2 reads ANQGSEA. The V segment lost 1 base and the J segment 8 bases; nucleotides outside the gene matches: 6.

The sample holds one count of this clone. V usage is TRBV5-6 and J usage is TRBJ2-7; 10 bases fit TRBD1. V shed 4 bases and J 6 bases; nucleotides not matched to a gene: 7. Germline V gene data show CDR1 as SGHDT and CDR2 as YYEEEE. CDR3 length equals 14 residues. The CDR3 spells CASSQPRTGGEQYF. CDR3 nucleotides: TGTGCCAGCAGCCAACCAAGGACAGGGGGCGAGCAGTACTTC.